A selection of T cell receptor beta chains follows, all from one sample in a study of T cell responses to AZD1222 COVID-19 vaccine. Some clones are missing from TCRdb's copy, which holds only in-frame ones; the method was immunoSEQ multiplex PCR. The data hold 130,000 to 150,000 clones, with around 90% observed a single time. The specimen comprised peripheral blood, sampled 28 days after the second AZD1222 dose. The receptors here all came from an adult who received the AZD1222 COVID-19 vaccine. Both conserved end residues are part of each CDR3. Fields, in order: V gene, clone size, D gene, J gene, CDR3 DNA, CDR3 protein. The D gene is left open where the match is weak. Size values are once, few and many counts, or a class for expanded clones, and some rows have none.

TRBV11-2,NA,NA,TRBJ1-5,TGTGCCAGCAGCCCCCAACAGGGAAGCAATCAGCCCCAGCATTTT,CASSPQQGSNQPQHF
TRBV19,NA,NA,TRBJ1-1,TGTGCCAGTAGTATTAATCGACAGAGGGACACTGAAGCTTTCTTT,CASSINRQRDTEAFF
TRBV7-2,NA,TRBD2,TRBJ2-1,TGTGCCAGCAGCTCTAGCGGGGGGATTAATGAGCAGTTCTTC,CASSSSGGINEQFF
TRBV7-6,NA,NA,TRBJ2-5,TGTGCCAGCAGCTTAAGTAGGGTACACCAAGAGACCCAGTACTTC,CASSLSRVHQETQYF
TRBV9,NA,TRBD2,TRBJ2-3,TGTGCCAGCGGACTAGTGGGGACAGATACGCAGTATTTT,CASGLVGTDTQYF
TRBV18,NA,NA,TRBJ1-4,TGTGCCAGCTCACCGCGGGCCTCTAATGAAAAACTGTTTTTT,CASSPRASNEKLFF
TRBV6-4,NA,NA,TRBJ2-7,TGTGCCAGCAGCGTATCGACAGGACTCTCCTACGAGCAGTACTTC,CASSVSTGLSYEQYF
TRBV15,NA,TRBD1,TRBJ1-5,TGTGCCACCAGCAGAGGACAGGGAGAGGGCAATCAGCCCCAGCATTTT,CATSRGQGEGNQPQHF
TRBV5-8,NA,NA,TRBJ1-5,TGTGCCAGCAGTTTTTACGAGGGGGGAGGCGCGGATCAGCCCCAGCATTTT,CASSFYEGGGADQPQHF
TRBV5-1,NA,NA,TRBJ2-7,TGCGCCAGCAGCTTGGCTAGGGTCCAGGCCAACGAGCAGTACTTC,CASSLARVQANEQYF
TRBV6-5,NA,NA,TRBJ1-2,TGTGCCAGCAGCCCCGAGAGATCAGGGCGCTATGGCTACACCTTC,CASSPERSGRYGYTF
TRBV21-1,NA,NA,TRBJ2-4,TGTGCCAGCAGCAAAGGGAAAGAGGTGGACAAAAACATTCAGTACTTC,CASSKGKEVDKNIQYF
TRBV10-1,NA,TRBD1,TRBJ1-2,TGCGCCAGCAGTAAGAAGGGGGCGCCGGACTATGGCTACACCTTC,CASSKKGAPDYGYTF
TRBV20-1,NA,NA,TRBJ1-2,TGCAGTGCTAGAGACAGGGCTGGCTACACCTTC,CSARDRAGYTF
TRBV18,NA,NA,TRBJ1-1,TGTGCCAGCTCAGAGGGAAACACTGAAGCTTTCTTT,CASSEGNTEAFF
TRBV6-5,NA,TRBD1,TRBJ1-2,TGTGCCAGCAGCCTAGCCGGGACAGGGCTTTATGGCTACACCTTC,CASSLAGTGLYGYTF
TRBV7-9,NA,TRBD1,TRBJ2-7,TGTGCCAGCAGCCTACAGGGGAGCCACGAGCAGTACTTC,CASSLQGSHEQYF
TRBV9,NA,TRBD1,TRBJ2-5,TGTGCCAGCAGCGTAGCTACAGGGGCGGCCCAAGAGACCCAGTACTTC,CASSVATGAAQETQYF
TRBV2,few,NA,TRBJ2-1,TGTGCCAGCCAGGTAGCCTACAATGAGCAGTTCTTC,CASQVAYNEQFF
TRBV7-9,NA,TRBD1,TRBJ1-1,TGTGCCAGCAGTGACAGGGCTCACGCTGAAGCTTTCTTT,CASSDRAHAEAFF
TRBV12-5,NA,NA,TRBJ1-3,TGTGCTAGTGGTAGGACACTCTCTGGAAACACCATATATTTT,CASGRTLSGNTIYF
TRBV9,NA,NA,TRBJ1-1,TGTGCCAGCAGCGTGGGGCAAAGTACTGAAGCTTTCTTT,CASSVGQSTEAFF
TRBV19,NA,NA,TRBJ2-3,TGTGCCATAAGCCCCGGGGGAGGCCCAGATACGCAGTATTTT,CAISPGGGPDTQYF
TRBV20-1,NA,NA,TRBJ1-2,TGCAGTGCTAGTGGTTGGCCGGGGCAGAACTATGGCTACACCTTC,CSASGWPGQNYGYTF
TRBV11-2,NA,NA,TRBJ1-5,TGTGCCAGCAGCTTTATGGGGACAAATCAGCCCCAGCATTTT,CASSFMGTNQPQHF
TRBV7-9,NA,NA,TRBJ1-1,TGTGCCAGCAGCCCACTAGGCCGTCGAACTGAAGCTTTCTTT,CASSPLGRRTEAFF
TRBV24-1,NA,TRBD2,TRBJ2-3,TGTGCCACCAGTGATAACGGAGTGGTAGCGGGGGGCACAGATACGCAGTATTTT,CATSDNGVVAGGTDTQYF